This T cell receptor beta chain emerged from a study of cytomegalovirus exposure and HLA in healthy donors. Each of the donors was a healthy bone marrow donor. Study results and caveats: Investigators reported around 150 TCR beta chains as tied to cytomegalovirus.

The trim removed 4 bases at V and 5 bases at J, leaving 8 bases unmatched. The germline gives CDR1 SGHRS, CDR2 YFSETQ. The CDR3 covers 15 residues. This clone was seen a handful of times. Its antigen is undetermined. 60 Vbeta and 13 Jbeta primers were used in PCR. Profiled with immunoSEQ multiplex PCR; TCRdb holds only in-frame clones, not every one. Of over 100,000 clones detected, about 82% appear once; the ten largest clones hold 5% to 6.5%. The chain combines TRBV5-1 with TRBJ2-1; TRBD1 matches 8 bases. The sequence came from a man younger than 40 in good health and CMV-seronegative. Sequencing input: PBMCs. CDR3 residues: CASSPGQGSHNEQFF. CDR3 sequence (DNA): TGCGCCAGCAGCCCCGGACAGGGAAGCCACAATGAGCAGTTCTTC.